A single sample gave rise to the 22 T cell receptor beta chains below, sequenced in a study of T cells in Graves' hyperthyroidism and ophthalmopathy. The investigators amplified TCR beta CDR3 regions from RNA transcripts. First-round RT-PCR targeting the TCR CDR3 was performed with the HTBI primer set. Each CDR3 protein is one row after TCRdb ran MiXCR on the multiplex PCR reads. This table holds approximately 370,000 distinct CDR3 sequences, 17% found once. The sequencing sample was made of blood. These receptors were taken from a woman in her twenties or thirties with Graves' hyperthyroidism that later progressed to Graves' ophthalmopathy.

The chain has TRBV28 and TRBJ2-5, with TRBD2 matching over 13 bases. The CDR3 covers 16 residues. Germline V gene lookup returns CDR1 MDHEN and CDR2 SYDVKM. V lost 5 bases to trimming and J lost 5 bases; unmatched junction nucleotides: 8. The CDR3: CASSHGLAGVSETQYF. CDR3 sequence (DNA): TGTGCCAGCAGTCACGGACTAGCGGGAGTCTCTGAGACCCAGTACTTC.

This clonotype was detected only once. The chain employs TRBV3-1 and TRBJ2-1, with 12 bases identical to TRBD2. There are 17 residues in the CDR3. Per germline, CDR1 LGHDT and CDR2 YNNKEL (reference sequence). V trimming: 1 base; J trimming: 11 bases; junction bases outside the gene matches: 12. The CDR3, as DNA: TGTGCCAGCAGCCAAGCGGGACTAGCGGGCCCGGGGAGCCAGCAGTTCTTC. Amino acid sequence: CASSQAGLAGPGSQQFF.

V usage is TRBV7-2 and J usage is TRBJ2-2; D is possibly TRBD1 or TRBD2 (6 bases each). The CDR3 runs to 23 residues. The V gene lost 4 bases and the J gene lost 2 bases, with 35 bases spanning the gap. Germline CDR1 and CDR2: SGHTA and FQGNSA. CDR3 loop: CASSYRFLGGILRLSQNTGELFF. CDR3 bases: TGTGCCAGCAGCTACCGTTTTTTAGGGGGGATTTTGAGACTTAGTCAAAACACCGGGGAGCTGTTTTTT.

The sample holds many counts of this clonotype. The V gene is TRBV10-3, the J gene TRBJ2-1; 10 bases are shared with TRBD1. CDR1 is ENHRY and CDR2 is SYGVKD in the germline V gene. V shed 8 bases and J 7 bases; nucleotides not matched to a gene: 8. CDR3 length equals 14 residues. The CDR3 is CAIREGQGKNEQFF. The DNA of the CDR3 is TGTGCCATCCGCGAGGGACAGGGGAAAAATGAGCAGTTCTTC.

V gene TRBV29-1 combines with J gene TRBJ1-2, with D unresolved. Germline CDR1 SQVTM, CDR2 ANQGSEA. V was clipped by 7 bases and J by 3 bases, with 12 bases between them. The CDR3 sequence is 12 residues long. CDR3 sequence (DNA): TGCAGCGACGCGGCCGGAGACTATGGCTACACCTTC. Translated: CSDAAGDYGYTF.

Concerning this clonotype: Relative to the germline gene, one junction end is altered; a read error may explain this. V and J are TRBV9 and TRBJ2-5, with 9 bases that match TRBD1. This CDR3 has 14 amino acids. CDR1 and CDR2 (germline): SGDLS, YYNGEE. CDR3 in amino acids: CASSVGTGKENQYF. The CDR3, as DNA: TGTGCCAGCAGCGTTGGGACAGGGAAAGAGAACCAGTACTTC.

This chain's CDR3 is CASSIGGQAANYGYTF. The CDR3 coding sequence is TGTGCCAGTAGTATAGGGGGACAGGCCGCTAACTATGGCTACACCTTC. V is TRBV19 and J is TRBJ1-2, with 8 bases aligning to TRBD1. The CDR3 loop spans 16 amino acids. Germline CDR1 is LNHDA and CDR2 is SQIVND (reference sequence). V trimming: 1 base; J trimming: 0 bases; junction bases outside the gene matches: 4.

This clonotype was seen at least ten times. This rearrangement joins TRBV20-1 to TRBJ2-7, with 9 positions matching TRBD1. Germline lookup yields CDR1 DFQATT and CDR2 SNEGSKA (reference sequence). V was pared by 6 bases and J by 3 bases, with 6 bases of the junction left unmatched. The length of the CDR3 is 13 residues. The CDR3 sequence: CSASGDRDYEQYF. The CDR3 DNA reads as TGCAGTGCCTCGGGGGACAGGGACTACGAGCAGTACTTC.

This clonotype has at least ten counts. This chain links TRBV30 with TRBJ2-3; TRBD2 is a possible D gene (5 bases). Germline-derived CDR1 and CDR2 are GTSNPN and SVGIG (reference sequence). The CDR3 extends over 13 amino acids. V lost 3 bases to trimming and J lost 6 bases, with 13 bases between them. The CDR3 DNA follows: TGTGCCTGGAGAGACGGAGGCGGGGATACGCAGTATTTT. Translation gives CAWRDGGGDTQYF.

With regard to this clonotype: Since a much larger clone is just one base distant, this may be a read error. V and J are TRBV28 and TRBJ2-4, with 8 bases lining up with TRBD2. This CDR3 has 15 amino acids. Germline assignment: CDR1 MDHEN and CDR2 SYDVKM. CDR3 residues: CASSDPGGAKNTQYF. In DNA form, the CDR3 reads TGTGCCAGCTCAGACCCCGGGGGGGCCAAAAACACTCAGTACTTC.

This clonotype appeared many times. This rearrangement joins TRBV2 to TRBJ2-7, with D tentatively TRBD1 or TRBD2 (5 bases each). V lost 4 bases and J lost 3, with 16 bases in between. Germline V gives CDR1 SNHLY, CDR2 FYNNEI. This CDR3 spans 15 amino acids. CDR3 region: CASSGGAGTLYEQYF. The CDR3 region has the DNA TGTGCCAGCAGTGGGGGTGCAGGGACCCTCTACGAGCAGTACTTC. The full variable domain, rest sourced from reference TRBV2 and TRBJ2-7, is EPEVTQTPSHQVTQMGQEVILRCVPISNHLYFYWYRQILGQKVEFLVSFYNNEISEKSEIFDDQFSVERPDGSNFTLKIRSTKLEDSAMYFCASSGGAGTLYEQYFGPGTRLTVT.

Many counts were recorded for this clonotype. The chain couples TRBV19 to TRBJ1-3; D is ambiguous. The V gene's germline CDR1 is LNHDA and CDR2 SQIVND (reference sequence). The CDR3 covers 13 residues. The ends were cut back, 10 bases at V and 2 bases at J, with 12 bases in the middle. As DNA, the CDR3 is TGTGCCACCGGTCTCTTAGCTGGAAACACCATATATTTT. Translating gives CATGLLAGNTIYF.

V usage is TRBV29-1 and J usage is TRBJ1-2; 8 positions agree with TRBD1. The V gene end was trimmed by 6 bases and the J gene end by 3 bases; junction bases not matched to a gene: 6. This CDR3 is built from 13 residues. CDR1 SQVTM and CDR2 ANQGSEA come from the germline V gene. CDR3 sequence: CSVLEQGDYGYTF. Written as DNA, the CDR3 is TGCAGCGTGTTGGAACAGGGGGACTATGGCTACACCTTC.

A few counts support this clonotype. The V gene is TRBV12-3 or TRBV12-4, the J gene TRBJ2-7; 8 bases agree with TRBD1. V lost 5 bases and J lost 5; bases outside the gene matches: 11. The CDR3 extends over 15 amino acids. CDR3: CASSKTRDRKDEQYF. The CDR3, as DNA: TGTGCCAGCAGTAAAACCCGGGACAGGAAAGACGAGCAGTACTTC.

This clonotype was detected many times. This rearrangement joins TRBV19 to TRBJ2-3; 9 bases fit TRBD1. The CDR3 length is 18 residues. The junction had 12 bases not matched to a gene; V was cut back by 3 bases and J by 2 bases. Germline-derived CDR1 and CDR2 are LNHDA and SQIVND (reference sequence). The DNA of the CDR3 is TGTGCCAGTAGTATCTCAAGGGACAGGGAGGAATTCACAGATACGCAGTATTTT. Translating gives CASSISRDREEFTDTQYF.

There are many counts of this clonotype. V is TRBV11-2 and J is TRBJ2-7; 10 nucleotides match TRBD2. Losses at the gene ends were 2 bases for V and 5 bases for J; bases not matched to a gene: 6. CDR3 length: 15 amino acids. The germline V gene encodes CDR1 SGHAT and CDR2 FQNNGV. The CDR3 is CASSLKGLAGDEQYF. In DNA form, the CDR3 reads TGTGCCAGCAGCTTAAAGGGGCTAGCGGGAGACGAGCAGTACTTC.

In its sample, this clonotype was seen many times. The chain employs TRBV30 and TRBJ2-5; the D is unclear. This CDR3 is built from 12 residues. Germline values: CDR1 GTSNPN, CDR2 SVGIG (reference sequence). V dropped 3 bases and J dropped 5 bases, with 10 bases sitting between them. The CDR3 here is CAWRQSGETQYF. The CDR3 nucleotides are TGTGCCTGGAGGCAGTCCGGGGAGACCCAGTACTTC.

This rearrangement joins TRBV4-1 to TRBJ1-6, with 8 bases lining up with TRBD1. V dropped 2 bases and J dropped 5; count of bases not matched to a gene: 2. CDR3 length equals 15 residues. Germline assignment: CDR1 MGHRA and CDR2 YSYEKL. The CDR3 spells CASSQRQGNNSPLHF. The CDR3 nucleotides read TGCGCCAGCAGCCAAAGACAGGGGAATAATTCACCCCTCCACTTT.

At least ten counts were recorded for this clonotype. The chain combines TRBV29-1 with TRBJ2-2; D may be TRBD1 (6 bases). V lost 1 base, J lost 1 base, and 16 bases lay in between. CDR1 SQVTM and CDR2 ANQGSEA come from the germline V gene. The CDR3 sequence is 17 residues long. CDR3 in DNA: TGCAGCGTTGAAGGGGAATCAGGGGCCAGGAACACCGGGGAGCTGTTTTTT. The encoded protein is CSVEGESGARNTGELFF.

The V and J genes are TRBV4-1 and TRBJ2-3; 12 nucleotides match TRBD2. Germline lookup yields CDR1 MGHRA and CDR2 YSYEKL. V dropped 5 bases and J dropped 1; count of bases not matched to a gene: 10. This CDR3 contains 18 residues. Here the CDR3 DNA reads TGCGCCAGCAGCGCGAGACTAGCGGGGGCCCAACGCACAGATACGCAGTATTTT. Translation: CASSARLAGAQRTDTQYF.

In this sample, this clonotype turned up many times. The chain employs TRBV28 and TRBJ2-4; possible D gene TRBD1, 6 bases. Trimming took 5 bases from V and 7 from J, leaving 15 bases between them. Germline CDR1 MDHEN, CDR2 SYDVKM. This CDR3 comprises 14 residues. The CDR3, as DNA: TGTGCCAGCAGTCCCGGACAGAAGACCAACATTCAGTACTTC. Its translation is CASSPGQKTNIQYF.

On this clonotype: A much larger clone differs from this one at a single base, so this may be a read error. V is TRBV20-1 and J is TRBJ2-1, with D perhaps TRBD2 (5 bases). Germline loops: CDR1 DFQATT, CDR2 SNEGSKA (reference sequence). This CDR3 is built from 16 residues. The CDR3 nucleotides are TGCAGTGCCCAGGCGAGACGGGGAGCTTCCTACAATAAGCAGTTCTTC. It codes for CSAQARRGASYNKQFF.